This TCR beta chain originates from a study of control samples from healthy donors and cancer patients. Here immunoSEQ multiplex PCR was the method, and the copy in TCRdb shows in-frame clones only, minus some. Here the sample spans tens of thousands of clones, around nine tenths being singletons. Deletions cut 2 bases from V and 9 bases from J, with 11 bases between. The length of the CDR3 is 13 residues. Germline V gene sequence: CDR1 MDHEN, CDR2 SYDVKM. The sequenced sample was PBMCs. The V and J genes are TRBV28 and TRBJ2-1; D is uncertain. This TCR was recovered from a man aged 50 to 60 with head and neck cancer. Written as DNA, the CDR3 is TGTGCCAGCAGTTTAGGCCCCCTTGTTGAGCAGTTCTTC. It specifies CASSLGPLVEQFF. The full variable domain, rest sourced from reference TRBV28 and TRBJ2-1, is DVKVTQSSRYLVKRTGEKVFLECVQDMDHENMFWYRQDPGLGLRLIYFSYDVKMKEKGDIPEGYSVSREKKERFSLILESASTNQTSMYLCASSLGPLVEQFFGPGTRLTVL.